The entry that follows covers one T cell receptor (beta chain) sequence. The sample comes from a study of T-cell memory formation after mild COVID-19. Constant-segment primers were used for 5'RACE, and the resulting TCR alpha and TCR beta cDNA libraries carried sample barcodes and UMIs. TCRdb processed the 5' RACE reads anew with MiXCR; each CDR3 protein has one entry. The data hold 250,000 to 350,000 distinct CDR3 sequences, with less than 20% observed a single time. The CDR3 extends over 13 amino acids. Germline assignment: CDR1 LGHNA and CDR2 YSLEER. Trimming stripped 1 base from V and 0 bases from J, with 3 bases between.

This receptor was taken from a man aged 18 to 29 who had mild COVID-19 (a few samples of this study predate the infection). Cell type and time point are not known. The V call is TRBV4-3, the J call TRBJ2-5, with no clear D. Sequencing used PBMCs or a T cell subset sorted from them (not recorded which). The CDR3 spells CASSQAHQETQYF. The CDR3 DNA follows: TGCGCCAGCAGCCAAGCACACCAAGAGACCCAGTACTTC.